The 29 T cell receptor beta chains listed next were all sequenced from one sample in a study of PD-L1 blockade in urothelial cancer. Clones were sequenced by immunoSEQ multiplex PCR, and TCRdb holds only the in-frame ones, with some missing. The data show 29,000 or so clones, with around 87% seen just once and roughly 3.1% held by the top ten. The sequencing used PBMCs, collected around atezolizumab (anti-PD-L1) treatment. The receptor source for this set is a man aged 50 or older with urothelial cancer.

V gene TRBV19 combines with J gene TRBJ1-1; possible D gene TRBD1, 6 bases. The germline gives CDR1 LNHDA, CDR2 SQIVND (reference sequence). V was pared by 1 base and J by 5 bases, with 8 bases between. The CDR3 is 13 residues long. CDR3 sequence: CASSIGGGTEAFF. The CDR3 DNA follows: TGTGCCAGTAGTATAGGAGGGGGAACTGAAGCTTTCTTT.

The V and J genes are TRBV9 and TRBJ2-3; D uncertain. Germline V gene sequence: CDR1 SGDLS, CDR2 YYNGEE. The CDR3 totals 15 residues. V lost 4 bases, J lost 1 base, and 13 bases lay in between. Here the CDR3 reads CASSLGALGTDTQYF. The DNA for the CDR3 is TGTGCCAGCAGCCTCGGAGCCTTGGGCACAGATACGCAGTATTTT.

The J gene is TRBJ2-3, the V gene TRBV27; 8 nucleotides line up with TRBD2. The V segment lost 5 bases and the J segment 6 bases; nucleotides outside the gene matches: 16. The CDR3 spans 17 residues. Germline assignment: CDR1 MNHEY and CDR2 SMNVEV (reference sequence). The CDR3 DNA sequence: TGTGCCAGCAGTCCCGTTGGGGCGGGAGGCTCCCGGGATACGCAGTATTTT. It codes for CASSPVGAGGSRDTQYF.

The V and J genes are TRBV28 and TRBJ2-1; tentative D call: TRBD2 (5 bases). CDR3 length: 18 amino acids. Germline V gives CDR1 MDHEN, CDR2 SYDVKM. Trimming stripped 5 bases from V and 4 bases from J, with 24 bases between. CDR3 sequence reads: CASSPYQRLLEGYNEQFF. DNA of the CDR3: TGTGCCAGCAGTCCTTACCAAAGACTACTAGAAGGATACAATGAGCAGTTCTTC.

The sample holds one count of this clone. V gene TRBV9 combines with J gene TRBJ2-7; D might be TRBD1 (6 bases). Per the germline V gene, CDR1 is SGDLS and CDR2 is YYNGEE. The CDR3 covers 14 residues. The V end was cut by 4 bases, the J end by 3 bases, with 14 bases between. The CDR3 coding sequence is TGTGCCAGCAGCCCTCAGGGGAATGGCTACGAGCAGTACTTC. Protein product: CASSPQGNGYEQYF.

The chain couples TRBV28 to TRBJ2-7, with 11 bases identical to TRBD1. The V gene end was trimmed by 6 bases and the J gene end by 3 bases; junction bases not matched to a gene: 1. CDR3 length equals 13 residues. Germline CDR1 is MDHEN and CDR2 is SYDVKM. CDR3 amino acids: CASRGTGGYEQYF. As DNA, the CDR3 is TGTGCCAGCAGGGGGACAGGGGGCTACGAGCAGTACTTC.

This chain uses TRBV7-8 with TRBJ2-7; possible D gene TRBD1, 6 bases. Germline values: CDR1 SGHVS, CDR2 FQNEAQ. This CDR3 has 14 residues. V lost 4 bases and J 1 base, leaving 11 bases between the germline ends. CDR3 residues: CASSYLGGSYEQYF. Here the CDR3 DNA reads TGTGCCAGCAGCTACTTAGGGGGTTCCTACGAGCAGTACTTC. Filled out from reference TRBV7-8 and TRBJ2-7, the complete variable domain reads GAGVSQSPRYKVAKRGQDVALRCDPISGHVSLFWYQQALGQGPEFLTYFQNEAQLDKSGLPSDRFFAERPEGSVSTLKIQRTQQEDSAVYLCASSYLGGSYEQYFGPGTRLTVT.

This clone was recorded only once. The chain joins TRBV27 to TRBJ1-1, with TRBD1 identical over 9 bases. The CDR3 covers 15 residues. The V gene's germline CDR1 is MNHEY and CDR2 SMNVEV (reference sequence). Losses at the gene ends were 6 bases for V and 1 base for J; bases not matched to a gene: 6. Written as DNA, the CDR3 is TGTGCCAGCAGGCACAGGGGGCAGAGGAACACTGAAGCTTTCTTT. Residues: CASRHRGQRNTEAFF.

The chain uses TRBV6-5 and TRBJ1-2, with D possibly matching TRBD1 (5 bases). The length of the CDR3 is 11 residues. CDR1 is MNHEY and CDR2 is SVGAGI in the germline V gene. Trimming removed 10 bases at V and 7 bases at J, with 13 bases between. As DNA, the CDR3 is TGTGCCACCTCTTCAACAGGTGGCTACACCTTC. This codes for CATSSTGGYTF.

This chain uses TRBV5-1 with TRBJ2-5; D uncertain. The CDR3 covers 11 residues. V lost 4 bases and J lost 3, with 4 bases in between. Germline CDR1 reads SGHRS; CDR2 reads YFSETQ. The CDR3 region is CASSLEETQYF. The CDR3 DNA is TGCGCCAGCAGCCTAGAAGAGACCCAGTACTTC.

In this sample, this clone turned up once. The chain couples TRBV27 to TRBJ1-2, with 7 bases matching TRBD1. This CDR3 region has 15 residues. Germline CDR1 MNHEY, CDR2 SMNVEV (reference sequence). J was trimmed by 5 bases and V by 3 bases; bases with no gene match: 9. CDR3 loop: CASSFSTGDRYGYTF. CDR3 bases: TGTGCCAGCAGTTTCTCAACAGGGGATCGGTATGGCTACACCTTC.

The J gene is TRBJ1-4, the V gene TRBV19; 7 bases line up with TRBD1. V dropped 3 bases and J dropped 7; count of bases not matched to a gene: 11. The CDR3 length is 16 residues. CDR1 and CDR2 from the germline V gene are LNHDA and SQIVND (reference sequence). CDR3 DNA: TGTGCCAGTAGTATTCTCCAAGGGGGCGCAGGTGAAAAACTGTTTTTT. Its protein product is CASSILQGGAGEKLFF.

The rearrangement joins TRBV9 to TRBJ2-5, with 8 bases that match TRBD1. The CDR3 is 14 residues long. From germline, CDR1 is SGDLS and CDR2 YYNGEE. V shed 7 bases and J 4 bases; nucleotides not matched to a gene: 9. As DNA, the CDR3 is TGTGCCAGCTCCGGACAGGGAGTCATAGAGACCCAGTACTTC. Amino acids: CASSGQGVIETQYF.

This clone has a single count. The genes are TRBV10-1 and TRBJ2-7; 11 nucleotides align to TRBD2. This CDR3 contains 15 residues. V was clipped by 3 bases and J by 3 bases; unmatched bases: 4. The germline CDR1 and CDR2 sequences are WNHNN and SYGVQD (reference sequence). This CDR3 is CASSDGLAGGYEQYF. The DNA for the CDR3 is TGCGCCAGCAGTGATGGCCTAGCGGGAGGCTACGAGCAGTACTTC.

This clone was observed a single time. This chain links TRBV2 with TRBJ2-2; 7 bases fit TRBD2. V lost 4 bases, J lost 2 bases, and 4 bases stayed unmatched. This CDR3 is 15 amino acids long. Germline CDR1 SNHLY, CDR2 FYNNEI. CDR3 loop: CASSGVAGNTGELFF. The CDR3 DNA reads as TGTGCCAGCAGTGGGGTAGCGGGCAACACCGGGGAGCTGTTTTTT.

The chain employs TRBV9 and TRBJ2-7, with D perhaps matching TRBD2 (5 bases). The CDR3 covers 13 residues. CDR1 is SGDLS, CDR2 YYNGEE, per germline. Deletions cut 4 bases from V and 6 bases from J, with 14 bases between. The CDR3 here is CASSLQIRGEQYF. CDR3 DNA: TGTGCCAGCAGCTTACAGATTCGGGGCGAGCAGTACTTC.

There are a few counts of this clone. This chain joins TRBV2 and TRBJ1-1; 7 bases are a match to TRBD1. Germline assignment: CDR1 SNHLY and CDR2 FYNNEI. With 8 bases clipped from V and 1 base from J, the junction kept 7 bases outside the gene matches. CDR3 size: 14 residues. CDR3 sequence (DNA): TGTGCCAGCCAGAGGACAGGCCAGAACACTGAAGCTTTCTTT. The encoded protein is CASQRTGQNTEAFF.

The rearrangement links TRBV4-3 to TRBJ2-2; the D gene is possibly TRBD2 (5 bases). Germline-derived CDR1 and CDR2 are LGHNA and YSLEER. V was pared by 1 base and J by 4 bases, with 13 bases between. This CDR3 is built from 16 residues. The CDR3 bases are TGCGCCAGCAGCCAAGCTGCGAGGGAAGGCACCGGGGAGCTGTTTTTT. As protein: CASSQAAREGTGELFF.

The rearrangement uses TRBV28 and TRBJ2-7; D uncertain. CDR3 length: 13 amino acids. Germline loops: CDR1 MDHEN, CDR2 SYDVKM. V shed 6 bases and J shed 2 bases, with 11 bases lying between them. The CDR3 spells CASRNSRAYEQYF. The CDR3 DNA sequence: TGTGCCAGCAGAAACTCGCGCGCCTACGAGCAGTACTTC.

The chain links TRBV6-1 to TRBJ1-1; D remains ambiguous. Germline lookup yields CDR1 MNHNS and CDR2 SASEGT. V lost 8 bases and J lost 0, with 4 bases in between. This CDR3 is 11 amino acids long. CDR3 bases: TGTGCCAGCCCAATGAACACTGAAGCTTTCTTT. Translating gives CASPMNTEAFF.

This clone was counted a single time. This chain links TRBV10-1 with TRBJ2-1; 7 bases agree with TRBD1. The CDR3 covers 16 residues. Germline CDR1 and CDR2: WNHNN and SYGVQD (reference sequence). Unmatched junction bases numbered 5, after V lost 0 bases and J lost 3 bases. CDR3 nucleotide sequence: TGCGCCAGCAGTGAGTCGAAGGCAGGGGGCTACAATGAGCAGTTCTTC. It specifies CASSESKAGGYNEQFF.

The V gene is TRBV25-1, the J gene TRBJ2-7; D unresolved. The CDR3 spans 12 residues. The V end was cut by 4 bases, the J end by 6 bases, with 10 bases between. The germline gives CDR1 MGHDK, CDR2 SYGVNS. CDR3 sequence: CASSGNSGEQYF. For the CDR3, the DNA is TGTGCCAGCAGTGGTAATTCGGGCGAGCAGTACTTC.

This clone was observed a handful of times. The V gene is TRBV5-1, the J gene TRBJ1-2; perhaps TRBD1 as D (6 bases). Trimming pared 0 bases from V and 6 bases from J, leaving 15 bases between. The germline V gene encodes CDR1 SGHRS and CDR2 YFSETQ. The length of the CDR3 is 15 residues. Here the CDR3 reads CASSLDQGPRDGYTF. CDR3 DNA: TGCGCCAGCAGCTTGGATCAGGGGCCGAGGGATGGCTACACCTTC.

The chain carries TRBV19 and TRBJ2-7, with 10 bases identical to TRBD2. V lost 4 bases to trimming and J lost 2 bases; unmatched junction nucleotides: 2. The CDR3 loop spans 14 amino acids. CDR1 is LNHDA, CDR2 SQIVND, per germline (reference sequence). CDR3 amino acids: CASSRTSGTYEQYF. The CDR3 DNA sequence: TGTGCCAGTAGTAGGACTAGCGGAACCTACGAGCAGTACTTC.

This clone has just one count. The V gene is TRBV4-3, the J gene TRBJ2-3, with TRBD2 identical over 11 bases. There are 16 residues in the CDR3. The germline V gene has CDR1 LGHNA and CDR2 YSLEER. V lost 5 bases to trimming and J lost 1 base; unmatched junction nucleotides: 5. The DNA for the CDR3 is TGCGCCAGCAGCAACGCACTAGCGGGGGGCACAGATACGCAGTATTTT. Its translation: CASSNALAGGTDTQYF.

The CDR3 region has the DNA TGTGCCAGCAGCTTAGCGAGGAACGGGAGGGACGAGCAGTACTTC. Encoded protein: CASSLARNGRDEQYF. The chain has TRBV7-2 and TRBJ2-7; 8 bases fit TRBD2. The CDR3 consists of 15 residues. CDR1 and CDR2 from the germline V gene are SGHTA and FQGNSA. V lost 0 bases and J lost 5; bases outside the gene matches: 6.

As to this clone: The germline gene is not matched at one end of the junction; a read error may be the cause. The CDR3, as DNA: TGTGCTAGCAGCCACGGACTGCGCGACTTCCAAGAGACCCAGTACTTC. As protein: CASSHGLRDFQETQYF. The rearrangement joins TRBV7-7 to TRBJ2-5; D possibly corresponds to TRBD2 (5 bases). This CDR3 is built from 16 residues. Germline V gene sequence: CDR1 SSHAT, CDR2 FNYEAQ (reference sequence). The full variable domain, rest sourced from reference TRBV7-7 and TRBJ2-5, is GAGVSQSPRYKVTKRGQDVTLRCDPISSHATLYWYQQALGQGPEFLTYFNYEAQPDKSGLPSDRFSAERPEGSISTLTIQRTEQRDSAMYRCASSHGLRDFQETQYFGPGTRLLVL.

The chain links TRBV15 to TRBJ2-7, with a tentative D call TRBD2 (5 bases). This CDR3 has 11 residues. Trimming took 4 bases from V and 6 from J, leaving 7 bases between them. Looked up from germline, CDR1 is LNHNV and CDR2 is YYDKDF (reference sequence). CDR3 loop: CATSTSSEQYF. As DNA, the CDR3 is TGTGCCACCAGCACTAGCAGCGAGCAGTACTTC.

The rearrangement joins TRBV12-5 to TRBJ2-2; D is possibly TRBD1 (6 bases). CDR1 LGHNT and CDR2 FRNRAP come from the germline V gene. Deletions cut 0 bases from V and 4 bases from J, with 15 bases between. The CDR3 runs to 17 residues. The CDR3 DNA reads as TGTGCTAGTGGTTTGGTACGGGCAGGGGTCGGCACCGGGGAGCTGTTTTTT. Amino acid sequence: CASGLVRAGVGTGELFF.